This is a list of T cell receptor beta chains from one sample in a study of shared clonotypes between healthy human individuals. Using immunoSEQ multiplex PCR, the repertoire was profiled, and TCRdb retains in-frame clones only, with some absent. The table has around 2.1 million clones, around 93% seen once. Input material: naive CD8+ T cells from PBMCs. The receptors come from a man aged 18 to 35 in good health. Some clones in this sample may be carry-over from other donors' samples. The CDR3 runs from the conserved cysteine through the conserved F or W. A D gene is named only where the DNA matches it firmly.

d_gene: .; j_gene: TRBJ2-7; v_gene: TRBV19; CDR3nt: TGTGCCAGTAGTATAGATTCCTCCCTTGGCGACGAGCAGTACTTC; CDR3aa: CASSIDSSLGDEQYF
d_gene: .; j_gene: TRBJ2-2; v_gene: TRBV9; CDR3nt: TGTGCCAGCAGCTCGACAGGCTCCGGGGAGCTGTTTTTT; CDR3aa: CASSSTGSGELFF
d_gene: .; j_gene: TRBJ1-1; v_gene: TRBV5-8; CDR3nt: TGTGCCAGCAGCTTAACGGGACGCCCGAACACTGAAGCTTTCTTT; CDR3aa: CASSLTGRPNTEAFF
d_gene: TRBD1; j_gene: TRBJ1-5; v_gene: TRBV6-1; CDR3nt: TGTGCCAGGACAGGGGGCGGCCATAGCAATCAGCCCCAGCATTTT; CDR3aa: CARTGGGHSNQPQHF
d_gene: TRBD1; j_gene: TRBJ1-1; v_gene: TRBV10-3; CDR3nt: TGTGCCATCAGGGCCACTACGGGACAGACTGAAGCTTTCTTT; CDR3aa: CAIRATTGQTEAFF
d_gene: .; j_gene: TRBJ1-4; v_gene: TRBV5-1; CDR3nt: TGCGCCAGCAGCTACGGCTTAGGCAGAGGGGGGGAAAAACTGTTTTTT; CDR3aa: CASSYGLGRGGEKLFF
d_gene: .; j_gene: TRBJ2-1; v_gene: TRBV6-1; CDR3nt: TGTGCCAGCAGTCGCCAGGCCTCCTACAATGAGCAGTTCTTC; CDR3aa: CASSRQASYNEQFF
d_gene: .; j_gene: TRBJ2-7; v_gene: TRBV9; CDR3nt: TGTGCCAGCAGCGCCCGGGACACCCCCTACGAGCAGTACTTC; CDR3aa: CASSARDTPYEQYF
d_gene: .; j_gene: TRBJ2-7; v_gene: TRBV2; CDR3nt: TGTGCCAGCAGTGAAGGGACAACCTTCTCCTACGAGCAGTACTTC; CDR3aa: CASSEGTTFSYEQYF
d_gene: .; j_gene: TRBJ1-1; v_gene: TRBV11-2; CDR3nt: TGTGCCAGCAGCGCCTTTAATCCCCAGAACACTGAAGCTTTCTTT; CDR3aa: CASSAFNPQNTEAFF
d_gene: .; j_gene: TRBJ2-3; v_gene: TRBV5-4; CDR3nt: TGTGCCAGCAGCTATGGGGGATACACAGATACGCAGTATTTT; CDR3aa: CASSYGGYTDTQYF
d_gene: TRBD2; j_gene: TRBJ2-1; v_gene: TRBV7-9; CDR3nt: TGTGCCAGCAGCCCCACCGCCCTAGCGGAAAACAATGAGCAGTTCTTC; CDR3aa: CASSPTALAENNEQFF
d_gene: .; j_gene: TRBJ2-1; v_gene: TRBV6-1; CDR3nt: TGTGCCAGCACTTTCCGGGTGGGTAGTAATGAGCAGTTCTTC; CDR3aa: CASTFRVGSNEQFF
d_gene: TRBD2; j_gene: TRBJ2-1; v_gene: TRBV7-2; CDR3nt: TGTGCCAGCAGCTCACGAACTAGCGGATACAATGAGCAGTTCTTC; CDR3aa: CASSSRTSGYNEQFF
d_gene: TRBD1; j_gene: TRBJ1-6; v_gene: TRBV5-4; CDR3nt: TGTGCCAGCAGCTCGCTACCGGGACAGGGGCGTCAGTTTTCACCCCTCCACTTT; CDR3aa: CASSSLPGQGRQFSPLHF
d_gene: .; j_gene: TRBJ2-3; v_gene: TRBV27; CDR3nt: TGTGCCAGCAGTTTAAGTCTCACAGAACTCACAGATACGCAGTATTTT; CDR3aa: CASSLSLTELTDTQYF
d_gene: TRBD2; j_gene: TRBJ2-2; v_gene: TRBV15; CDR3nt: TGTGCCACCAGAGTATCGAGGAGCGGGAATTCCGGGGAGCTGTTTTTT; CDR3aa: CATRVSRSGNSGELFF
d_gene: .; j_gene: TRBJ2-1; v_gene: TRBV11-2; CDR3nt: TGTGCCAGCAGCTTAGGGGCCGGTTCCTACAATGAGCAGTTCTTC; CDR3aa: CASSLGAGSYNEQFF
d_gene: .; j_gene: TRBJ1-1; v_gene: TRBV7-9; CDR3nt: TGTGCCAGCAGCTTATCCGGGGGCCCTGAAGCTTTCTTT; CDR3aa: CASSLSGGPEAFF
d_gene: .; j_gene: TRBJ2-7; v_gene: TRBV19; CDR3nt: TGTGCCAGTAGTATAGTCGGAGCAGCTTCCTACGAGCAGTACTTC; CDR3aa: CASSIVGAASYEQYF
d_gene: .; j_gene: TRBJ2-3; v_gene: TRBV5-1; CDR3nt: TGCGCCAGCAGCTTAAATGACAGGTCCTACACAGATACGCAGTATTTT; CDR3aa: CASSLNDRSYTDTQYF
d_gene: TRBD2; j_gene: TRBJ2-1; v_gene: TRBV7-6; CDR3nt: TGTGCCAGCAGCTCGGGACTAGCGGGAGGGCCAGGGCCCTACAATGAGCAGTTCTTC; CDR3aa: CASSSGLAGGPGPYNEQFF
d_gene: TRBD2; j_gene: TRBJ2-7; v_gene: TRBV7-9; CDR3nt: TGTGCCAGCAGCGACAGTACTCAGCGGGAGGTCCACTACGAGCAGTACTTC; CDR3aa: CASSDSTQREVHYEQYF
d_gene: .; j_gene: TRBJ1-3; v_gene: TRBV18; CDR3nt: TGTGCCAGCTCACCACGGCAGAACTCTGGAAACACCATATATTTT; CDR3aa: CASSPRQNSGNTIYF
d_gene: .; j_gene: TRBJ1-3; v_gene: TRBV6-1; CDR3nt: TGTGCCAGCAGTGAAGTGCCACAGGTTTTCTCTGGAAACACCATATATTTT; CDR3aa: CASSEVPQVFSGNTIYF
d_gene: TRBD2; j_gene: TRBJ2-2; v_gene: TRBV7-3; CDR3nt: TGTGCCAGCAGCCGAGATCACCCGGGACTAGCGGAGTCACTGGCCGGGGAGCTGTTTTTT; CDR3aa: CASSRDHPGLAESLAGELFF
d_gene: TRBD1; j_gene: TRBJ2-2; v_gene: TRBV7-8; CDR3nt: TGTGCCAGCAGCTTAGGGGACAGGGGACCCACCGGGGAGCTGTTTTTT; CDR3aa: CASSLGDRGPTGELFF
d_gene: TRBD1; j_gene: TRBJ2-1; v_gene: TRBV27; CDR3nt: TGTGCCAGCAGTTTGGGGACAGGTGGGAATGAGCAGTTCTTC; CDR3aa: CASSLGTGGNEQFF
d_gene: .; j_gene: TRBJ2-1; v_gene: TRBV4-3; CDR3nt: TGCGCCAGCAGCCAAGATGTGCGGGATTCCTACAATGAGCAGTTCTTC; CDR3aa: CASSQDVRDSYNEQFF